This is a list of T cell receptor beta chains from one sample in a study of blood T cell repertoires in COVID-19. The table came from immunoSEQ multiplex PCR; TCRdb's copy has only in-frame clones and leaves some out. The sample records a few hundred thousand clones, roughly 80% being singletons. The specimen sequenced was peripheral blood. All receptors derive from a man in his sixties who had recovered from COVID-19. CDR3s include the opening cysteine and the closing phenylalanine or tryptophan. A D gene is named only where the DNA matches it firmly. The size entry is marked missing in some rows and otherwise reads once, few, many or a size class.

TGTGCCAGCAGCCCGCGAGGGAGGAACACCGGGGAGCTGTTTTTT	CASSPRGRNTGELFF	TRBJ2-2	.	TRBV3-1/TRBV3-2	.
TGTGCCACCAGCAGCTCGAGACAAGGGGGCGAGCAGTACTTC	CATSSSRQGGEQYF	TRBJ2-7	.	TRBV15	.
TGCGCCAGCAGCGGGCAGGGTCGGACTTCACCCCTCCACTTT	CASSGQGRTSPLHF	TRBJ1-6	few	TRBV5-1	.
TGTGCCAGCAGTGTGGAAAGACAGAGCTATGGCTACACCTTC	CASSVERQSYGYTF	TRBJ1-2	few	TRBV2	.
TGTGCCAGCAGCCCACAGTCGCAGGGTAATTCACCCCTCCACTTT	CASSPQSQGNSPLHF	TRBJ1-6	.	TRBV9	.
TGTGCCAGCAGGGGTAGAGTAAAGGACTCGAATGAGCAGTTCTTC	CASRGRVKDSNEQFF	TRBJ2-1	.	TRBV7-9	.
TGTGCCAGCAGCTTTGGCGGGGGGAGGTTCTACGAGCAGTACTTC	CASSFGGGRFYEQYF	TRBJ2-7	many	TRBV7-2	TRBD2
TGCGCCAGCAGCGCGCCCCTGCGGGGGGCCTACAATGAGCAGTTCTTC	CASSAPLRGAYNEQFF	TRBJ2-1	few	TRBV5-1	TRBD2
TGTGCCTGGAGTCGGACAGTTAGCTCCTACGAGCAGTACTTC	CAWSRTVSSYEQYF	TRBJ2-7	.	TRBV30	.
TGTGCCAGTAGTATAGGGACTAGGACCGGGGAGCTGTTTTTT	CASSIGTRTGELFF	TRBJ2-2	.	TRBV19	TRBD2